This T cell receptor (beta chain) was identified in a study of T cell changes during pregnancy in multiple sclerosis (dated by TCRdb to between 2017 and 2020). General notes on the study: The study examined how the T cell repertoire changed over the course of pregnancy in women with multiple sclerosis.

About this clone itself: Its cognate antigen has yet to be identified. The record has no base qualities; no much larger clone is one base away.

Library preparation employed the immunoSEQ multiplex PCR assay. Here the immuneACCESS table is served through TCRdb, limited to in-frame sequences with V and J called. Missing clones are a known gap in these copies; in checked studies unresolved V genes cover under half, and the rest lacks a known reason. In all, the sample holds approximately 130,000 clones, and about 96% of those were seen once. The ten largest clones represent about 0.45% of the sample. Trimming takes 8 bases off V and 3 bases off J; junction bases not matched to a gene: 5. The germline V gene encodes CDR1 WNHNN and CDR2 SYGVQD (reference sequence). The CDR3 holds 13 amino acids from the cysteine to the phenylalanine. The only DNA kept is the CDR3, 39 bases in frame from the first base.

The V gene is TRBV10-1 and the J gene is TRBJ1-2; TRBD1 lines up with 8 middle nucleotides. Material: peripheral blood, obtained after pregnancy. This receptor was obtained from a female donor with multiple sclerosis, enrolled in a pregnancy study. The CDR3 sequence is CASRRGLYYGYTF. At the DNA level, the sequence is TGCGCCAGCCGCAGGGGGCTCTACTATGGCTACACCTTC.